This T cell receptor beta chain stems from a study of response to subunit inactivated influenza vaccine. Germline CDR1 reads DFQATT; CDR2 reads SNEGSKA (reference sequence). The CDR3 is 12 residues long. V shed 3 bases and J shed 5 bases, with 10 bases lying between them. TCRdb redid the calling of the RT-PCR reads with MiXCR, one entry per CDR3 protein. The sample shows about 570,000 distinct CDR3 sequences, roughly 10% of them seen only once. This clonotype was detected only a few times. These same records also appear under a second study, on T cells expressing NK-cell markers. That study adds: UMI-tagged 5'RACE template switching yielded the TCR beta cDNA. Source material for TCR beta repertoires consisted of sorted CD3+CD56+NKG2C+, CD3+CD56+NKG2C- and CD3+CD56-NKG2C+ T cells. HCMV serostatus: seven of eight sequenced donors positive, one negative. The contribution of dominant NKG2C+ clonotypes to CD8+ T cells in roughly six donors was roughly 1.0-7.5%. Expanded clones of NKG2C+ T cells had an unclear HCMV specificity.

This receptor was obtained from a man between 50 and 59 years old who received an inactivated influenza vaccine. This chain joins TRBV20-1 and TRBJ2-5; no reliable D call. Source: PBMCs from blood, taken on the day of vaccination. The CDR3 loop is CSARKVRETQYF. The CDR3 region has the DNA TGCAGTGCTAGGAAGGTTCGGGAGACCCAGTACTTC.